This T cell receptor beta chain emerged from a study of T cells in Graves' hyperthyroidism and ophthalmopathy. General study results and limits: Clonotypes that were expanded in thyroid above 0.001 mostly appeared in blood too.

Germline assignment: CDR1 SEHNR and CDR2 FQNEAQ (reference sequence). V lost 5 bases and J lost 12, with 17 bases in between. CDR3 length: 13 amino acids. It was RNA transcripts that yielded the amplified TCR beta CDR3 regions. Initially, a first-round RT-PCR of the TCR CDR3 employed the HTBI primer set. TCRdb independently ran MiXCR on the multiplex PCR reads; one entry per CDR3 protein. The table has more than 500,000 distinct CDR3 sequences, under 20% seen once. No ophthalmopathy progression within 18 months constituted stable Graves' hyperthyroidism. PBMCs were collected from an approximately 9.3 ml volume of fresh peripheral blood. On this clonotype: Its matching antigen is unknown.

The specimen was blood. The V and J genes are TRBV7-9 and TRBJ2-1; a possible D gene is TRBD2 (5 bases). This TCR was recovered from a woman between 25 and 40 years old with Graves' hyperthyroidism. The CDR3 region is CASSPAGDVGQFF. Written as DNA, the CDR3 is TGTGCCAGCAGCCCGGCGGGCGACGTCGGGCAGTTCTTC. Together with reference TRBV7-9 and TRBJ2-1, the CDR3 gives the full variable domain: DTGVSQNPRHKITKRGQNVTFRCDPISEHNRLYWYRQTLGQGPEFLTYFQNEAQLEKSRLLSDRFSAERPKGSFSTLEIQRTEQGDSAMYLCASSPAGDVGQFFGPGTRLTVL.